Shown below are 6 T cell receptor beta chains from a single sample sequenced in a study of T cell repertoires in cytomegalovirus infection. TCRdb redid the calling of the reads with MiXCR, one entry per CDR3 protein. The table shows hundreds of thousands of distinct CDR3 sequences, with roughly 15% occurring only once. What was sequenced was PBMCs. The source of these receptors is a human donor in good health (CMV status not recorded). Some clones in this sample may be carry-over from other donors' samples.

This clonotype was counted between two and nine times. The V gene is TRBV12-3 or TRBV12-4, the J gene TRBJ1-2; D perhaps matches TRBD1 (6 bases). The CDR3 has 14 amino acids. With 6 bases removed from V and 10 bases from J, the gap between germline ends came to 21 bases. The CDR3 here is CASRIPGTSEFYTF. As DNA, the CDR3 is TGTGCCAGCAGGATTCCCGGGACATCGGAATTCTACACCTTC.

This clonotype has ten or more counts. The chain is built from TRBV7-2 and TRBJ2-7; TRBD1 aligns across 7 bases. The CDR3 has 14 amino acids. V lost 5 bases, J lost 6 bases, and 10 bases stayed unmatched. Germline V gene sequence: CDR1 SGHTA, CDR2 FQGNSA. The CDR3 region is CASSPRQGSGEQYF. DNA for the CDR3: TGTGCCAGCAGCCCGCGACAGGGTTCAGGCGAGCAGTACTTC.

This clonotype was observed a few times. The V gene is TRBV28, the J gene TRBJ1-5, with 8 bases lining up with TRBD1. The germline CDR1 and CDR2 sequences are MDHEN and SYDVKM. Trimming at V came to 4 bases and at J to 9 bases, leaving 8 bases not matched to a gene. This CDR3 has 14 amino acids. CDR3 DNA: TGTGCCAGCAGTTCACCAGGGGGCGTGGGGCCCCAGCATTTT. Translated, it gives CASSSPGGVGPQHF.

At least ten counts were recorded for this clonotype. V usage is TRBV7-9 and J usage is TRBJ2-7; 9 bases agree with TRBD1. The CDR3 runs 15 residues. After removal of 5 bases from V and 1 base from J, the junction contained 6 bases not matched to a gene. Germline V gives CDR1 SEHNR, CDR2 FQNEAQ (reference sequence). The CDR3 region is CASSRKGQGSYEQYF. In nucleotides, the CDR3 is TGTGCCAGCAGCCGAAAGGGACAGGGATCCTACGAGCAGTACTTC. The entire variable domain, with the rest obtained from reference TRBV7-9 and TRBJ2-7, is as follows: DTGVSQNPRHKITKRGQNVTFRCDPISEHNRLYWYRQTLGQGPEFLTYFQNEAQLEKSRLLSDRFSAERPKGSFSTLEIQRTEQGDSAMYLCASSRKGQGSYEQYFGPGTRLTVT.

This clonotype was observed many times. The genes are TRBV27 and TRBJ2-1; 10 nucleotides agree with TRBD2. CDR3 length equals 20 residues. The trim removed 3 bases at V and 0 bases at J, leaving 14 bases unmatched. Germline CDR1 is MNHEY and CDR2 is SMNVEV (reference sequence). CDR3 sequence: CASSLLPGLAGAYSYNEQFF. As DNA, the CDR3 is TGTGCCAGCAGTTTGCTTCCGGGGCTAGCGGGGGCCTACTCCTACAATGAGCAGTTCTTC.

This clonotype was detected only a few times. The genes are TRBV14 and TRBJ1-5; D is unclear. The V gene lost 1 base and the J gene lost 2 bases, with 12 bases spanning the gap. The germline V gene encodes CDR1 SGHDN and CDR2 FVKESK. The CDR3 consists of 16 residues. CDR3 loop: CASSQGAPSGNQPQHF. DNA for the CDR3: TGTGCCAGCAGCCAAGGGGCACCGTCGGGCAATCAGCCCCAGCATTTT.